This TCR beta chain was identified during a study of blood T cell repertoires in COVID-19. Background on the study: There were acute and convalescent COVID-19 samples, and they came from the United States, Italy and Spain.

CDR1 is ENHRY and CDR2 is SYGVKD in the germline V gene. This CDR3 has 17 residues. V gave up 6 bases and J gave up 1 base, with 20 bases separating them. Original data processing: Nucleated cell counts were estimated from reference gene primer amplification. The table came from immunoSEQ multiplex PCR; TCRdb's copy has only in-frame clones and leaves some out. V, J and clone size derive from that table, while D and trimming were established from the DNA sequence. The table includes 150,000 to 200,000 clones, around nine tenths detected once. The chain links TRBV10-3 to TRBJ2-3; D is possibly TRBD1 (6 bases). Sequencing was performed on peripheral blood. This TCR came from a human donor in a cohort sampled during active COVID-19. CDR3 sequence: CAISRDITSTGTDTQYF. CDR3 sequence (DNA): TGTGCCATCAGCCGGGACATCACTTCTACGGGCACAGATACGCAGTATTTT.